This paragraph covers one T cell receptor beta chain sequence. Its antigen remains unidentified. No per-base quality is available; no much larger clone lies one base away. The CDR3, from cysteine to phenylalanine, totals 17 residues. Of all the DNA, just the CDR3 is kept, 51 bases in frame from base 1. A distance of 25 bases separates the germline ends of V and J, which lose 3 bases and 7 bases respectively. CDR1 and CDR2, looked up from the germline V gene (reference sequence), are DFQATT and SNEGSKA. These data originate in a study of CDR3 diversity in severe acne (dated by TCRdb to the late 2010s). Library preparation was by PCR. The sample was run on an Illumina HiSeq 2000. The public reads were reanalyzed by TCRdb: fastp trimming at Q25, MiXCR alignment, in-frame beta chains only. Records with the same CDR3 protein are collapsed into one entry carrying the most frequent genes and DNA. The sample has 65,000 to 95,000 distinct CDR3 sequences on record, around 50% of them singletons. Jointly, the top ten make up roughly an eighth of the sample.

The sequence is built from TRBV20-1 and TRBJ1-5; a weak D assignment points to TRBD1 (5 bases agree). The source material was blood. The TCR comes from a male donor in good health, without acne. The bases read TGCAGTGCTAGGGACACTAGCGGGAGGGCCATCGAGCAGCCCCAGCATTTT. This codes for CSARDTSGRAIEQPQHF.